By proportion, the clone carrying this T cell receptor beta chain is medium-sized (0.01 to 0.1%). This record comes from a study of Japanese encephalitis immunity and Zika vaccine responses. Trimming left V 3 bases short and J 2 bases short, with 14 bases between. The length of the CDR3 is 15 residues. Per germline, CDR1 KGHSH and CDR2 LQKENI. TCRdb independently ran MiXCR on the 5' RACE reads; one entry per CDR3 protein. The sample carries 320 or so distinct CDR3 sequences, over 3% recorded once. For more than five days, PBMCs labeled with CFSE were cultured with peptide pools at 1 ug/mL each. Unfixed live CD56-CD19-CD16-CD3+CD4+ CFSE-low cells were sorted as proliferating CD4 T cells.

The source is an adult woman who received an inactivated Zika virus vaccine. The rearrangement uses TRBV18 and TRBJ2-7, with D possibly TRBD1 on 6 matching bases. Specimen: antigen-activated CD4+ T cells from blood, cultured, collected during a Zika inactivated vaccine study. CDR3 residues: CASSPTGNSPYEQYF. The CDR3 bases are TGTGCCAGCTCACCCACAGGGAACAGCCCCTACGAGCAGTACTTC.